The 12 T cell receptor beta chains reported below all come from one sample, sequenced in a study of shared clonotypes between healthy human individuals. The assay was immunoSEQ multiplex PCR, and TCRdb's table has in-frame clones only and misses some. The sample has a few million clones; 92% are singletons. Sequenced material: naive CD4+ T cells from PBMCs. Subset reported: CD45RA+ positively selected. The receptors originated from a man aged 18 to 30 in good health. Some clones in this sample may be carry-over from other donors' samples.

This chain links TRBV28 with TRBJ2-6, with a weak D call TRBD2 (5 bases). Germline-derived CDR1 and CDR2 are MDHEN and SYDVKM. This CDR3 is built from 16 residues. V was trimmed by 3 bases and J by 3 bases, leaving 12 bases between them. CDR3 protein: CASSFRRRGGANVLTF. CDR3 nucleotide sequence: TGTGCCAGCAGTTTCCGCCGCCGGGGTGGGGCCAACGTCCTGACTTTC.

The rearrangement uses TRBV25-1 and TRBJ2-7, with 10 bases matching TRBD1. CDR1 and CDR2 from the germline V gene are MGHDK and SYGVNS. The CDR3 is made up of 15 amino acids. The V segment lost 4 bases and the J segment 6 bases; nucleotides outside the gene matches: 9. The CDR3: CASSATGGSGLEQYF. DNA of the CDR3: TGTGCCAGCAGTGCGACAGGGGGCAGCGGTCTCGAGCAGTACTTC.

V and J are TRBV28 and TRBJ1-1; the D gene is possibly TRBD1 (5 bases). Germline CDR1 is MDHEN and CDR2 is SYDVKM. This CDR3 region has 12 residues. V dropped 7 bases and J dropped 10 bases, with 16 bases sitting between them. For the CDR3, the DNA is TGTGCCAGCATCAAAGAAGGGGCAGGAGCTTTCTTT. This sequence encodes CASIKEGAGAFF.

V gene TRBV19 combines with J gene TRBJ1-4, with D possibly matching TRBD1 (6 bases). The length of the CDR3 is 14 residues. Between the trimmed V and J ends, which lost 5 bases and 8 bases, there was a span of 15 bases. Per the germline V gene, CDR1 is LNHDA and CDR2 is SQIVND (reference sequence). The CDR3 DNA reads TGTGCCAGTAGTGGCCCGCGGGGGCCCGAAAAACTGTTTTTT. Amino acid sequence: CASSGPRGPEKLFF.

The genes are TRBV5-4 and TRBJ1-5, with no clear D. Looked up from germline, CDR1 is SGHNT and CDR2 is YYREEE (reference sequence). V was clipped by 2 bases and J by 3 bases, with 15 bases between them. The CDR3 spans 16 residues. This chain's CDR3 is CASSFFDGVLNQPQHF. The CDR3 nucleotides read TGTGCCAGCAGCTTCTTCGACGGGGTACTCAATCAGCCCCAGCATTTT.

The rearrangement uses TRBV6-1 and TRBJ2-2; no reliable D call. This CDR3 is built from 14 residues. V dropped 1 base and J dropped 3 bases, with 6 bases sitting between them. Germline CDR1 MNHNS, CDR2 SASEGT. The CDR3 spells CASSEGVDTGELFF. As DNA, the CDR3 is TGTGCCAGCAGTGAAGGGGTAGACACCGGGGAGCTGTTTTTT.

The rearrangement links TRBV2 to TRBJ2-7; D tentatively fits TRBD1 or TRBD2 (5 bases each). The CDR3 is 14 residues long. Trimming left V 7 bases short and J 3 bases short, with 16 bases between. Germline CDR1 is SNHLY and CDR2 is FYNNEI. DNA of the CDR3: TGTGCCAGCACTTTGTCAGGGACGGGCTACGAGCAGTACTTC. It specifies CASTLSGTGYEQYF.

The chain joins TRBV7-8 to TRBJ2-2, with D unresolved. The germline CDR1 and CDR2 sequences are SGHVS and FQNEAQ. V gave up 5 bases and J gave up 5 bases, with 9 bases separating them. This CDR3 spans 13 amino acids. CDR3 in amino acids: CASSLSGTGELFF. DNA of the CDR3: TGTGCCAGCAGCCTTTCCGGGACCGGGGAGCTGTTTTTT.

The V call is TRBV7-9, the J call TRBJ2-5, with TRBD2 matching 11 bases. This CDR3 region has 16 residues. The V and J ends lost 5 bases and 1 base, in that order; junction bases with no gene match: 6. Germline lookup yields CDR1 SEHNR and CDR2 FQNEAQ (reference sequence). The CDR3 protein is CASSHGTSGTQETQYF. The CDR3 DNA reads as TGTGCCAGCAGCCATGGGACTAGCGGTACCCAAGAGACCCAGTACTTC.

The chain has TRBV28 and TRBJ1-1, with a weak D call TRBD1 (6 bases). With 5 bases removed from V and 3 bases from J, the gap between germline ends came to 16 bases. There are 15 residues in the CDR3. CDR1 MDHEN and CDR2 SYDVKM come from the germline V gene. CDR3 coding DNA: TGTGCCAGCAGTCCCTTAGGGGGGCCCGACACTGAAGCTTTCTTT. Protein: CASSPLGGPDTEAFF. Full variable domain (missing parts from reference TRBV28 and TRBJ1-1): DVKVTQSSRYLVKRTGEKVFLECVQDMDHENMFWYRQDPGLGLRLIYFSYDVKMKEKGDIPEGYSVSREKKERFSLILESASTNQTSMYLCASSPLGGPDTEAFFGQGTRLTVV.

Here the CDR3 DNA reads TGTGCCAGCAACCGACTAGCCTACTTCACCAATGAGCAGTTCTTC. Its protein is CASNRLAYFTNEQFF. The rearrangement links TRBV6-5 to TRBJ2-1; 7 bases are shared with TRBD2. The CDR3 loop spans 15 amino acids. Germline V gene lookup returns CDR1 MNHEY and CDR2 SVGAGI. With 7 bases clipped from V and 6 bases from J, the junction kept 12 bases outside the gene matches.

The gene calls are TRBV28 and TRBJ1-6; tentatively, D is TRBD1 (5 bases). Germline CDR1 and CDR2: MDHEN and SYDVKM. This CDR3 comprises 14 residues. V was trimmed by 2 bases and J by 17 bases, leaving 19 bases between them. As DNA, the CDR3 is TGTGCCAGCAGTTTAGAGGACACCCTCGAGTGGGTCCACTTT. Residues: CASSLEDTLEWVHF.